This T cell receptor beta chain was identified in a study of blood T cell repertoires in COVID-19. Study background: Sources were T cells, B-cell-depleted T cells, or PBMCs; the material itself was cDNA or gDNA.

From germline, CDR1 is SQVTM and CDR2 ANQGSEA. This CDR3 contains 14 residues. With 7 bases clipped from V and 2 bases from J, the junction kept 4 bases outside the gene matches. Methods used by the authors: From reference gene primer amplification, estimates of nucleated cell counts were derived. Using immunoSEQ multiplex PCR, the repertoire was profiled, and TCRdb retains in-frame clones only, with some absent. V and J calls and clone size follow that table, whereas D and trimming were derived from the DNA. The table includes some 250,000 clones, over 65% detected once. In its sample, this clone was seen a few times.

This TCR derives from an elderly woman with acute or convalescent COVID-19. Sequencing used peripheral blood. The J gene is TRBJ2-2, the V gene TRBV29-1; 10 bases agree with TRBD2. This CDR3 is CSAGTSVNTGELFF. The CDR3 DNA sequence: TGCAGCGCCGGGACTAGCGTTAACACCGGGGAGCTGTTTTTT.